This T cell receptor (beta chain) was recorded in a study of Graves' ophthalmopathy and Graves' hyperthyroidism. Overall study findings and caveats: From stable hyperthyroidism, ophthalmopathy was separated by a 13-signature model with about 88% sensitivity and about 81% specificity. With just under 71% sensitivity and about 78% specificity, the model predicted ophthalmopathy progression.

This clonotype has at least ten counts. Its specificity is not known. RNA transcripts provided the template for amplifying TCR beta CDR3 regions. HTBI-primed RT-PCR formed the first round, and a multiplex PCR formed the second. TCRdb redid the calling of the multiplex PCR reads with MiXCR, one entry per CDR3 protein. The sample shows approximately 330,000 distinct CDR3 sequences, roughly 17% of them seen only once. Between the trimmed V and J ends, which lost 0 bases and 0 bases, there was a span of 7 bases. Germline assignment: CDR1 SGDLS and CDR2 YYNGEE. This CDR3 spans 14 amino acids. This TCR derives from an adult man with Graves' ophthalmopathy. The sample taken for sequencing was peripheral blood. The chain has TRBV9 and TRBJ2-7; perhaps D is TRBD1 or TRBD2 (5 bases each). As DNA, the CDR3 is TGTGCCAGCAGCGTAGGAGGGGTCTCCTACGAGCAGTACTTC. Translated, it gives CASSVGGVSYEQYF.